The 20 T cell receptor beta chains presented below share a single source sample, sequenced in a study of blood T cell repertoires in COVID-19 (dated by TCRdb to the early 2020s). Library creation used the immunoSEQ multiplex PCR assay. Not all clones reach the TCRdb copy of this immuneACCESS table, which keeps in-frame sequences only. Checked studies attribute under half of the gap to unresolved V genes and leave the rest unexplained. This sample gives 240,000 or so clones in total; about 80% of them show up just once. Clones ranked in the top ten supply about 3.1% of the sample. Sequencing was carried out using peripheral blood. The origin of the receptors is a woman of 80 years or more with acute or convalescent COVID-19.

With regard to this clone: This sample includes further DNA sequences coding for the same CDR3. The chain employs TRBV5-1 and TRBJ2-7, with 7 bases aligning to TRBD1. Germline loops: CDR1 SGHRS, CDR2 YFSETQ. With 0 bases clipped from V and 0 bases from J, the junction kept 3 bases outside the gene matches. This CDR3 spans 15 amino acids. The CDR3 nucleotides are TGCGCCAGCAGCTTGGGGGGGACAGTCTCCTACGAGCAGTACTTC. This gives the protein CASSLGGTVSYEQYF.

The V call is TRBV2, the J call TRBJ1-5; D possibly corresponds to TRBD1 (6 bases). CDR1 is SNHLY and CDR2 is FYNNEI in the germline V gene. CDR3 length equals 15 residues. V lost 4 bases to trimming and J lost 0 bases, with 10 bases between them. The CDR3 spells CASSGTVDSNQPQHF. CDR3 nucleotide sequence: TGTGCCAGCAGTGGGACAGTGGATAGCAATCAGCCCCAGCATTTT.

This clone was counted only a few times. Other nucleotide sequences from this sample produce the same CDR3. The V call is TRBV18, the J call TRBJ1-2; 8 bases are shared with TRBD1. The CDR3 extends over 13 amino acids. Trimming at V came to 5 bases and at J to 3 bases, leaving 2 bases not matched to a gene. Germline V gives CDR1 KGHSH, CDR2 LQKENI. The chain's CDR3 is CASSETGDYGYTF. In nucleotides, the CDR3 is TGTGCCAGCTCAGAGACAGGGGACTATGGCTACACCTTC.

This chain uses TRBV6-5 with TRBJ2-7; 7 bases are shared with TRBD1. V dropped 4 bases and J dropped 1; count of bases not matched to a gene: 4. The CDR3 covers 14 residues. CDR1 and CDR2 from the germline V gene are MNHEY and SVGAGI. CDR3 nucleotide sequence: TGTGCCAGCAGTTCGCCGGACAGGTCCTACGAGCAGTACTTC. Amino acids: CASSSPDRSYEQYF.

The chain uses TRBV11-2 and TRBJ1-1; D unresolved. Germline V gene sequence: CDR1 SGHAT, CDR2 FQNNGV. V lost 7 bases, J lost 1 base, and 13 bases lay in between. The CDR3 contains 14 residues. The CDR3 region is CASTLTRRNTEAFF. The CDR3 DNA follows: TGTGCCAGCACCCTTACCAGGCGGAACACTGAAGCTTTCTTT.

The chain carries TRBV20-1 and TRBJ2-7; TRBD2 is a possible D gene (7 bases). V gave up 5 bases and J gave up 6 bases, with 11 bases separating them. Germline V gene sequence: CDR1 DFQATT, CDR2 SNEGSKA (reference sequence). The CDR3 is 11 amino acids. The CDR3 region has the DNA TGCAGTGCTGGGAGGGGGGGCGAGCAGTACTTC. Translation: CSAGRGGEQYF.

This clone was counted only a few times. The genes are TRBV5-1 and TRBJ2-1; TRBD1 is a possible D gene (6 bases). This CDR3 has 16 amino acids. The germline V gene has CDR1 SGHRS and CDR2 YFSETQ. The V end lost 0 bases, the J end lost 1 base, and 11 bases lay between the germline ends. Written as DNA, the CDR3 is TGCGCCAGCAGCTTGGTTGCAGGGGTGTCCTACAATGAGCAGTTCTTC. It yields the protein CASSLVAGVSYNEQFF.

The chain carries TRBV29-1 and TRBJ2-1; 9 positions match TRBD2. V was clipped by 5 bases and J by 0 bases; unmatched bases: 5. CDR3 length equals 15 residues. Per germline, CDR1 SQVTM and CDR2 ANQGSEA. The DNA of the CDR3 is TGCAGCGTTAGAAGCGGGAGGAGCTCCTACAATGAGCAGTTCTTC. It translates to CSVRSGRSSYNEQFF.

This clone was observed a few times. The chain combines TRBV12-3 or TRBV12-4 with TRBJ1-6; D not certain. The V end was cut by 3 bases, the J end by 8 bases, with 8 bases between. The CDR3 totals 13 residues. The CDR3 nucleotides are TGTGCCAGCAGTTTCTTCGGGGATTCACCCCTCCACTTT. This encodes CASSFFGDSPLHF.

This clone was recorded a few times. This sequence joins TRBV18 and TRBJ2-2; D perhaps matches TRBD2 (6 bases). V shed 0 bases and J shed 5 bases, with 19 bases lying between them. The CDR3 spans 18 residues. Germline loops: CDR1 KGHSH, CDR2 LQKENI. CDR3 region: CASSPPDYIGVITGELFF. Written as DNA, the CDR3 is TGTGCCAGCTCACCACCGGACTACATTGGCGTGATAACCGGGGAGCTGTTTTTT.

The chain joins TRBV7-2 to TRBJ2-3; TRBD2 might be the D (5 bases). This CDR3 comprises 17 residues. Trimming took off 2 bases at V and 0 bases at J, with 15 bases between the two ends. The germline V gene encodes CDR1 SGHTA and CDR2 FQGNSA. CDR3 sequence (DNA): TGTGCCAGCAGCTTATTGGCGGAGGTTACTAGCACAGATACGCAGTATTTT. Residues: CASSLLAEVTSTDTQYF.

This chain links TRBV18 with TRBJ2-1, with 11 positions matching TRBD2. The trim removed 2 bases at V and 8 bases at J, leaving 8 bases unmatched. Germline CDR1 is KGHSH and CDR2 is LQKENI. This CDR3 is 16 amino acids long. The CDR3: CASSPSLAGVYHEQFF. CDR3 DNA: TGTGCCAGCTCACCATCACTAGCGGGGGTTTACCATGAGCAGTTCTTC.

The V gene is TRBV24-1, the J gene TRBJ2-1, with 9 bases aligning to TRBD2. There are 17 residues in the CDR3. Trimming cost V 2 bases and J 0 bases; bases outside gene matches: 4. Germline CDR1 is KGHDR and CDR2 is SFDVKD. The DNA of the CDR3 is TGTGCCACCAGTGATTCGAGCGGGGGGAGCTCCTACAATGAGCAGTTCTTC. Translation gives CATSDSSGGSSYNEQFF.

This chain connects TRBV19 to TRBJ1-5, with D uncertain. V was shortened by 4 bases and J by 4 bases, with 20 bases between the two germline ends. This CDR3 spans 17 amino acids. The germline CDR1 and CDR2 sequences are LNHDA and SQIVND (reference sequence). The CDR3 region is CASSTSSGLTRNQPQHF. In DNA, the CDR3 is TGTGCCAGTAGTACAAGTTCCGGACTCACAAGGAATCAGCCCCAGCATTTT. The full variable domain, with the rest looked up from reference TRBV19 and TRBJ1-5, is DGGITQSPKYLFRKEGQNVTLSCEQNLNHDAMYWYRQDPGQGLRLIYYSQIVNDFQKGDIAEGYSVSREKKESFPLTVTSAQKNPTAFYLCASSTSSGLTRNQPQHFGDGTRLSIL.

The chain combines TRBV4-2 with TRBJ2-7; 7 bases fit TRBD2. CDR1 and CDR2 (germline): LGHNA, YNFKEQ. V lost 0 bases to trimming and J lost 2 bases; unmatched junction nucleotides: 4. The CDR3 spans 15 residues. The CDR3 nucleotides are TGTGCCAGCAGCCAAGACTCTAGCGGACCCTACGAGCAGTACTTC. Its translation: CASSQDSSGPYEQYF.

The V call is TRBV6-5, the J call TRBJ1-2; 10 bases are shared with TRBD1. The germline gives CDR1 MNHEY, CDR2 SVGAGI. Trimming removed 4 bases from V and 7 bases from J; junction bases left unmatched: 9. The CDR3 contains 15 residues. DNA for the CDR3: TGTGCCAGCAGTTCCCCAGGGACAGGGGTTAGTGGCTACACCTTC. Translation gives CASSSPGTGVSGYTF.

The sample holds a few counts of this clone. This chain links TRBV13 with TRBJ1-1; D is uncertain. The germline gives CDR1 PRHDT, CDR2 FYEKMQ (reference sequence). Trimming took off 5 bases at V and 0 bases at J, with 7 bases between the two ends. The CDR3 covers 13 residues. The CDR3 region has the DNA TGTGCCAGCAGCCCCAATTTGAACACTGAAGCTTTCTTT. Translated: CASSPNLNTEAFF.

This clone occurred a few times. The chain uses TRBV5-4 and TRBJ2-5, with 8 positions matching TRBD2. CDR1 and CDR2 from the germline V gene are SGHNT and YYREEE (reference sequence). This CDR3 spans 14 amino acids. V shed 1 base, J shed 5 bases, and the junction held 4 bases outside the gene matches. CDR3 sequence (DNA): TGTGCCAGCAGCTTGCGGGGGGGGCGGGAGACCCAGTACTTC. This translates into CASSLRGGRETQYF.

This clone showed up just a few times. V usage is TRBV4-3 and J usage is TRBJ2-7; 8 nucleotides line up with TRBD2. The V and J ends lost 0 bases and 2 bases, in that order; junction bases with no gene match: 3. The CDR3 consists of 15 residues. Per the germline V gene, CDR1 is LGHNA and CDR2 is YSLEER. DNA of the CDR3: TGCGCCAGCAGCCAAGATGGCGGGGGGCCCTACGAGCAGTACTTC. Protein sequence: CASSQDGGGPYEQYF.

V usage is TRBV2 and J usage is TRBJ1-1; D may be TRBD1 (5 bases). Germline V CDR1 and CDR2: SNHLY, FYNNEI. This CDR3 is built from 14 residues. V was pared by 7 bases and J by 2 bases, with 14 bases between. The CDR3 coding sequence is TGTGCCAGCACGTTAGTACAGGTTAACACTGAAGCTTTCTTT. This codes for CASTLVQVNTEAFF.